Shown below are 7 T cell receptor beta chains from a single sample sequenced in a study of OX40 agonist ivuxolimab in advanced cancers. Sequencing used immunoSEQ multiplex PCR; TCRdb keeps in-frame clones, though not all of them. This table holds tens of thousands of clones, 85% found once. The sequences come from CD4+ or CD8+ T cells sorted from blood, collected in a trial of the OX40 agonist ivuxolimab. Receptors originate from an adult with an advanced solid tumor such as melanoma, head and neck, liver or kidney cancer.

This chain connects TRBV11-2 to TRBJ1-2; possibly TRBD1 for D (5 bases). V was shortened by 6 bases and J by 6 bases, with 20 bases between the two germline ends. Germline V lookup: CDR1 SGHAT, CDR2 FQNNGV. The CDR3 spans 15 residues. The CDR3 here is CASRTLTGRSDGYTF. The CDR3 DNA follows: TGTGCCAGCAGGACCCTCACAGGCCGGTCTGATGGCTACACCTTC. Using reference TRBV11-2 and TRBJ1-2 for the parts outside the CDR3, the full variable domain is EAGVAQSPRYKIIEKRQSVAFWCNPISGHATLYWYQQILGQGPKLLIQFQNNGVVDDSQLPKDRFSAERLKGVDSTLKIQPAKLEDSAVYLCASRTLTGRSDGYTFGSGTRLTVV.

This clone appeared a single time. This chain joins TRBV5-4 and TRBJ2-1, with unresolved D. In germline, CDR1 is SGHNT, CDR2 YYREEE (reference sequence). The CDR3 totals 13 residues. V dropped 0 bases and J dropped 8 bases, with 9 bases sitting between them. The CDR3 loop is CASSLDLVDEQFF. CDR3 bases: TGTGCCAGCAGCTTGGACCTTGTGGATGAGCAGTTCTTC.

This chain uses TRBV5-1 with TRBJ2-3, with D maybe TRBD2 (6 bases). V dropped 0 bases and J dropped 5 bases, with 19 bases sitting between them. The CDR3 length is 17 residues. In germline, CDR1 is SGHRS, CDR2 YFSETQ. CDR3 loop: CASSLDVGGAGKDTQYF. CDR3 nucleotides: TGCGCCAGCAGCTTGGACGTCGGGGGAGCAGGGAAAGATACGCAGTATTTT.

The chain employs TRBV19 and TRBJ1-4, with 11 bases identical to TRBD1. Germline V gene sequence: CDR1 LNHDA, CDR2 SQIVND (reference sequence). This CDR3 is 16 amino acids long. V was clipped by 5 bases and J by 1 base; unmatched bases: 3. The CDR3 loop reads CASSPDRGLTNEKLFF. The CDR3 region has the DNA TGTGCCAGTAGTCCGGACAGGGGGCTAACTAATGAAAAACTGTTTTTT.

This chain uses TRBV11-2 with TRBJ2-7, with D tentatively TRBD2 (6 bases). Germline assignment: CDR1 SGHAT and CDR2 FQNNGV. V was shortened by 0 bases and J by 6 bases, with 15 bases between the two germline ends. CDR3 length equals 15 residues. The CDR3 loop reads CASSLEGGRGPEQYF. CDR3 coding DNA: TGTGCCAGCAGCTTAGAAGGAGGGAGAGGACCCGAGCAGTACTTC.

This clone was picked up one time. The chain combines TRBV10-3 with TRBJ1-4; 8 bases agree with TRBD1. The V and J ends lost 5 bases and 7 bases, in that order; junction bases with no gene match: 3. This CDR3 region has 13 residues. Germline V gives CDR1 ENHRY, CDR2 SYGVKD. The CDR3 coding sequence is TGTGCCATCAGTCCAGGGGGCGGTGAAAAACTGTTTTTT. As protein: CAISPGGGEKLFF.

The chain recombines TRBV10-3 with TRBJ2-1; tentatively, D is TRBD2 (6 bases). This CDR3 region has 15 residues. Germline V CDR1 and CDR2: ENHRY, SYGVKD. V lost 3 bases and J lost 1, with 10 bases in between. The CDR3 is CAISDLGGSYNEQFF. The CDR3 DNA reads as TGTGCCATCAGTGACCTCGGGGGATCCTACAATGAGCAGTTCTTC.